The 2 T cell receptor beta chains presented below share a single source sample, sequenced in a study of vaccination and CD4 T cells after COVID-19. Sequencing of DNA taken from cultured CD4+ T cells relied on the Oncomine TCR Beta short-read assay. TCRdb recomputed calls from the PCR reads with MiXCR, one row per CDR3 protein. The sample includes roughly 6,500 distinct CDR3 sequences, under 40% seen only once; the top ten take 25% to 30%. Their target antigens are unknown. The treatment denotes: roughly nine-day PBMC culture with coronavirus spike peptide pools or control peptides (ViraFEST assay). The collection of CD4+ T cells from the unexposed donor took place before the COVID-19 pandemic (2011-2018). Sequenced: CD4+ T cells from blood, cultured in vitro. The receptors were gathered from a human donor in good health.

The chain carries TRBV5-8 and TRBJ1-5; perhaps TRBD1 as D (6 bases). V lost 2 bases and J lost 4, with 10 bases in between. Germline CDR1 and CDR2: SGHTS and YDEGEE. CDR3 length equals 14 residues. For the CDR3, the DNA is TGTGCCAGCAGCTTACAGGGCGATAATCAGCCCCAGCATTTT. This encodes CASSLQGDNQPQHF.

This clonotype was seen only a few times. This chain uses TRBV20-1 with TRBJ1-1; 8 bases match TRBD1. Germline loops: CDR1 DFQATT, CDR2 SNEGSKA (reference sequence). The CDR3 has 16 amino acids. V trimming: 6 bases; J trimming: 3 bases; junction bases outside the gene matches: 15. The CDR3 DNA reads TGCAGTGCCTTTGGACAGGGTATGGTTCAGGACACTGAAGCTTTCTTT. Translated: CSAFGQGMVQDTEAFF.